This T cell receptor (beta chain) was identified in a study of PD-1 blockade in classical Hodgkin lymphoma. Study outcomes and limitations: Compared with baseline, CD4+ but not CD8+ TCR diversity had risen significantly by C4D1.

After autologous stem cell transplantation all patients relapsed, and prior brentuximab vedotin exposure differed between cohorts. To note about this clone: Its antigen is unidentified.

Germline-derived CDR1 and CDR2 are SGDLS and YYNGEE. The CDR3 consists of 15 residues. V lost 0 bases and J lost 0; bases outside the gene matches: 0. Repertoires were generated with immunoSEQ multiplex PCR, while TCRdb's copy carries only in-frame clones and drops some. The sample includes 25,000 to 30,000 clones, approximately 70% seen only once; the top ten take 13% to 15%. This sequence joins TRBV9 and TRBJ2-1; 7 bases map to TRBD1. Source: peripheral blood mononuclear cells (PBMCs), taken before the second cycle of nivolumab. The TCR sequence derives from a human donor with classical Hodgkin lymphoma. The CDR3 loop is CASSVDRGSYNEQFF. The CDR3 DNA is TGTGCCAGCAGCGTAGACAGGGGCTCCTACAATGAGCAGTTCTTC. Variable domain in full (rest from reference TRBV9 and TRBJ2-1): DSGVTQTPKHLITATGQRVTLRCSPRSGDLSVYWYQQSLDQGLQFLIQYYNGEERAKGNILERFSAQQFPDLHSELNLSSLELGDSALYFCASSVDRGSYNEQFFGPGTRLTVL.